The source of this TCR beta chain is a study of blood T cells in healthy people across ages. Study context: About one barcoded beta molecule per two T cells was captured by template switching.

The authors ran a second PCR of roughly 6 to 12 cycles using a sample-barcoded 5' primer and a J-beta primer mix. Each cDNA molecule carried a tag from a template-switch adaptor that contained 12 random nucleotides. A single record per CDR3 protein comes from TCRdb applying MiXCR to the 5' RACE reads. The data contain 700,000 to 850,000 distinct CDR3 sequences, around 36% of them seen just once; the ten biggest clones take up around 13%. Of note for this clonotype: The antigen remains unidentified.

Overall study results and limits: Diversity was higher, and naive CD4+ cells more numerous, in long-lived donors than in aged donors.

The source is a man between 18 and 35 years old in good health. The specimen sequenced was blood.

CDR3 sequence reads: CASSLVREGGDEQYF. CDR3 nucleotide sequence: TGTGCCAGCAGTTTAGTAAGGGAAGGTGGGGACGAGCAGTACTTC. This chain joins TRBV28 and TRBJ2-5; D gene uncertain. The DNA end favors TRBJ2-7, so the J call may be wrong. Per germline, CDR1 MDHEN and CDR2 SYDVKM. The CDR3 spans 15 residues.